This TCR beta chain came from a study of regulatory T cells in long-lasting Graves disease. Time point of the sample: newly diagnosed GD, antithyroid drugs for less than 3 months. The authors made the TCR library using RNA they extracted from PBMCs. General study findings and limits: New patients shared approximately 930 public clonotypes, fewer than the 2,500 to 3,500 shared by persistent patients. Rather than thyroid tissue, only peripheral blood underwent study.

This clonotype has a count of ten or more. Antigen: not known. Arm-PCR of CDR3 regions with iRepertoire HTBI primers generated TCR beta libraries. TCRdb re-derived calls from the multiplex PCR reads in MiXCR, one entry per CDR3 protein. The sample yields about 420,000 distinct CDR3 sequences, less than 20% seen once. Germline lookup yields CDR1 SGHTA and CDR2 FQGNSA. This CDR3 is built from 12 residues. The V gene lost 4 bases and the J gene lost 7 bases, with 8 bases spanning the gap. These data were likewise used in another study, on T cells in Graves' hyperthyroidism and ophthalmopathy. From that paper: Using 13 V-J features, a model discriminated ophthalmopathy from stable hyperthyroidism.

Here the sequenced sample was peripheral blood mononuclear cells (PBMCs), taken at new diagnosis, from a patient treated with antithyroid drugs. This rearrangement joins TRBV7-2 to TRBJ2-1; D call uncertain. The clonotype originates from a woman aged 18 to 35 with Graves disease. CDR3 region: CASSSKPNEQFF. CDR3 nucleotide sequence: TGTGCCAGCAGCTCCAAACCTAATGAGCAGTTCTTC.